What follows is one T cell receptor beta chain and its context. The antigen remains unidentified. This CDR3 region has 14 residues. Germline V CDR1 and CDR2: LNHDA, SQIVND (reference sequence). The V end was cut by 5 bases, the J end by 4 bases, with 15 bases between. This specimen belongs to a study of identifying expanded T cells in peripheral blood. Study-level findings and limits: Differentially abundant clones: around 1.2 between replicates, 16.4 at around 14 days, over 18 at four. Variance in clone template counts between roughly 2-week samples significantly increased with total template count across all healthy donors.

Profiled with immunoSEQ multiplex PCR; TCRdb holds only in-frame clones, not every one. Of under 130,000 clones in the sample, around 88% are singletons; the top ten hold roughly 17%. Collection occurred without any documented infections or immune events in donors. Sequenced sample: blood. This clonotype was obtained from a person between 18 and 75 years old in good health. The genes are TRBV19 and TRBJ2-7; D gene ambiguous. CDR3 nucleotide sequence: TGTGCCAGTAGTTTCTTTCCTGGCGGATACGAGCAGTACTTC. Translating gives CASSFFPGGYEQYF.